These 15 T cell receptor beta chains share one sample of origin, sequenced in a study of blood T cell repertoires in COVID-19. Sequenced by immunoSEQ multiplex PCR; TCRdb stores in-frame clones only, minus some. The table shows roughly 110,000 clones, with 75% to 85% occurring only once. Sequencing used peripheral blood. Every receptor here comes from a man aged 65 to 85 with acute or convalescent COVID-19.

The rearrangement uses TRBV2 and TRBJ1-1, with TRBD1 as a possible D gene (6 bases). Per germline, CDR1 SNHLY and CDR2 FYNNEI. V was pared by 6 bases and J by 3 bases, with 17 bases between. CDR3 length: 15 amino acids. The CDR3: CASRQDRNRDTEAFF. The CDR3 DNA is TGTGCCAGCAGGCAAGACAGGAATAGGGACACTGAAGCTTTCTTT.

The chain uses TRBV4-2 and TRBJ2-5; 7 bases are a match to TRBD1. CDR3 length equals 15 residues. The V gene's germline CDR1 is LGHNA and CDR2 YNFKEQ. V was clipped by 0 bases and J by 4 bases; unmatched bases: 5. The CDR3 region is CASSQEGRQGETQYF. The CDR3 region has the DNA TGTGCCAGCAGCCAAGAAGGAAGACAGGGAGAGACCCAGTACTTC.

The chain has TRBV6-2 or TRBV6-3 and TRBJ1-5, with 10 bases that match TRBD1. Germline V lookup: CDR1 MNHEY, CDR2 SVGEGT. V shed 0 bases and J 7 bases; nucleotides not matched to a gene: 15. The CDR3 covers 19 residues. The CDR3 here is CASSYSTVFGTGVDQPQHF. The CDR3 nucleotides read TGTGCCAGCAGTTACTCGACGGTTTTCGGGACAGGGGTTGACCAGCCCCAGCATTTT.

The V call is TRBV6-1, the J call TRBJ1-1; no definite D call. This CDR3 is 12 amino acids long. Germline V gene sequence: CDR1 MNHNS, CDR2 SASEGT. The V gene lost 2 bases and the J gene lost 5 bases, with 6 bases spanning the gap. In DNA form, the CDR3 reads TGTGCCAGCAGTGAATGGGAGACTGAAGCTTTCTTT. Encoded protein: CASSEWETEAFF.

CDR3 coding DNA: TGTGCCAGCAGCCCGGACTCTGATTCACCCCTCCACTTT. Its translation: CASSPDSDSPLHF. The chain couples TRBV11-3 to TRBJ1-6; no clear D. CDR1 and CDR2 (germline): SGHNT, YENEEA. V was cut by 5 bases and J by 8 bases, with 10 bases left in between. The CDR3 runs to 13 residues.

The chain combines TRBV24-1 with TRBJ2-3, with D uncertain. This CDR3 is 12 amino acids long. The V and J ends lost 4 bases and 3 bases respectively, with 4 bases between them. The germline V gene encodes CDR1 KGHDR and CDR2 SFDVKD. CDR3 residues: CATSDPTDTQYF. CDR3 bases: TGTGCCACCAGTGACCCAACAGATACGCAGTATTTT.

The gene calls are TRBV11-2 and TRBJ2-1, with 11 bases identical to TRBD2. CDR3 length: 16 residues. The V segment lost 6 bases and the J segment 6 bases; nucleotides outside the gene matches: 10. CDR1 is SGHAT, CDR2 FQNNGV, per germline. The CDR3 loop reads CASRKPGLAVSNEQFF. For the CDR3, the DNA is TGTGCCAGCAGAAAACCGGGACTAGCGGTAAGCAATGAGCAGTTCTTC.

The gene calls are TRBV2 and TRBJ1-4; maybe TRBD1 (5 bases). Looked up from germline, CDR1 is SNHLY and CDR2 is FYNNEI. The CDR3 totals 15 residues. Trimming took 4 bases from V and 4 from J, leaving 13 bases between them. CDR3 loop: CASSVPGGFNEKLFF. The CDR3 region has the DNA TGTGCCAGCAGTGTCCCCGGGGGATTTAATGAAAAACTGTTTTTT.

In DNA, the CDR3 is TGTGCCAGTAGTGCAATCCAGGGTGCGAGTCGGGATACGCAGTATTTT. It specifies CASSAIQGASRDTQYF. This chain connects TRBV19 to TRBJ2-3; the D gene is possibly TRBD1 (5 bases). Germline CDR1 is LNHDA and CDR2 is SQIVND (reference sequence). V lost 5 bases, J lost 6 bases, and 21 bases lay in between. CDR3 size: 16 residues.

This clone has a handful of counts. This chain's CDR3 is CASGSSNEQYF. CDR3 sequence (DNA): TGTGCCAGCGGGAGCAGCAACGAGCAGTACTTC. The V call is TRBV7-9, the J call TRBJ2-7; possibly TRBD2 for D (5 bases). Trimming removed 8 bases at V and 5 bases at J, with 10 bases between. Germline CDR1 is SEHNR and CDR2 is FQNEAQ (reference sequence). The CDR3 runs 11 residues.

The gene calls are TRBV30 and TRBJ2-1, with TRBD1 matching over 8 bases. V shed 6 bases and J 10 bases; nucleotides not matched to a gene: 11. The CDR3 has 13 amino acids. Germline CDR1 and CDR2: GTSNPN and SVGIG (reference sequence). CDR3 sequence (DNA): TGTGCCTGCCGGGACAGGCGGATTCGAGAGCAGTTCTTC. Translated, it gives CACRDRRIREQFF. The full variable domain, in which reference TRBV30 and TRBJ2-1 provide the parts outside the CDR3, is SQTIHQWPATLVQPVGSPLSLECTVEGTSNPNLYWYRQAAGRGLQLLFYSVGIGQISSEVPQNLSASRPQDRQFILSSKKLLLSDSGFYLCACRDRRIREQFFGPGTRLTVL.

This rearrangement joins TRBV3-1 (or the pseudogene TRBV3-2) to TRBJ2-7; D may be TRBD2 (5 bases). The CDR3 spans 14 residues. CDR1 and CDR2 from the germline V gene are LGHDT and YNNKEL (reference sequence). Trimming stripped 1 base from V and 3 bases from J, with 10 bases between. The CDR3 nucleotides are TGTGCCAGCAGCCAAGGTCTCGGGAACTACGAGCAGTACTTC. Protein sequence: CASSQGLGNYEQYF.

The rearrangement links TRBV14 to TRBJ2-7; possible D gene TRBD1, 6 bases. This CDR3 spans 15 amino acids. Trimming left V 1 base short and J 3 bases short, with 13 bases between. Germline-derived CDR1 and CDR2 are SGHDN and FVKESK. The CDR3 spells CASSQGLVRGYEQYF. The CDR3 DNA reads TGTGCCAGCAGCCAAGGACTCGTCAGGGGCTACGAGCAGTACTTC.

The genes are TRBV10-3 and TRBJ2-1; tentatively, D is TRBD1 (6 bases). This CDR3 spans 14 amino acids. V lost 10 bases and J 8 bases, leaving 21 bases between the germline ends. In germline, CDR1 is ENHRY, CDR2 SYGVKD. This chain's CDR3 is CASTSTGPWDEQFF. The CDR3 DNA follows: TGTGCCAGCACATCGACAGGACCCTGGGATGAGCAGTTCTTC.

The V call is TRBV27, the J call TRBJ2-3, with TRBD2 identical over 7 bases. This CDR3 is built from 17 residues. V dropped 4 bases and J dropped 7; count of bases not matched to a gene: 17. The germline V gene has CDR1 MNHEY and CDR2 SMNVEV (reference sequence). The CDR3 nucleotides are TGTGCCAGCAGTTCTATTACAGCGGGGCTGAAGTCAAATACGCAGTATTTT. Its protein is CASSSITAGLKSNTQYF.